This T cell receptor (beta chain) came from a study of T-cell reconstitution after alpha-beta-depleted transplantation in children. The study's findings and limits: In some patients, recipient T cells and intrathymic progenitors surviving conditioning explained high day-60 diversity. By one year post-transplant, T-cell counts and diversity largely arose from T cells that were newly produced. Several hundred expanded graft clones reportedly gave rise to the alpha-beta T cells present about two months after transplant.

This clonotype was observed many times. The target antigen is unknown. The TCRbeta library was prepared with unique molecular identifiers. Each CDR3 protein gets one entry after TCRdb re-called the PCR reads with MiXCR. The sample yields 200,000 to 250,000 distinct CDR3 sequences, around 7% seen once. Germline assignment: CDR1 SGHTA and CDR2 FQGNSA. Trimming shortened V by 1 base and J by 4 bases, and 9 bases separated the two germline ends. The CDR3 contains 14 residues. The clonotype originates from a boy aged 2-9 years with acute lymphoblastic leukemia, due to receive a stem cell transplant. The genes are TRBV7-2 and TRBJ2-3; D is ambiguous. Sequenced here: PBMCs, sampled before TCRalphabeta/CD19-depleted stem cell transplant. The CDR3 loop is CASSLESWSDTQYF. CDR3 DNA sequence: TGTGCCAGCAGCTTAGAAAGCTGGTCAGATACGCAGTATTTT.